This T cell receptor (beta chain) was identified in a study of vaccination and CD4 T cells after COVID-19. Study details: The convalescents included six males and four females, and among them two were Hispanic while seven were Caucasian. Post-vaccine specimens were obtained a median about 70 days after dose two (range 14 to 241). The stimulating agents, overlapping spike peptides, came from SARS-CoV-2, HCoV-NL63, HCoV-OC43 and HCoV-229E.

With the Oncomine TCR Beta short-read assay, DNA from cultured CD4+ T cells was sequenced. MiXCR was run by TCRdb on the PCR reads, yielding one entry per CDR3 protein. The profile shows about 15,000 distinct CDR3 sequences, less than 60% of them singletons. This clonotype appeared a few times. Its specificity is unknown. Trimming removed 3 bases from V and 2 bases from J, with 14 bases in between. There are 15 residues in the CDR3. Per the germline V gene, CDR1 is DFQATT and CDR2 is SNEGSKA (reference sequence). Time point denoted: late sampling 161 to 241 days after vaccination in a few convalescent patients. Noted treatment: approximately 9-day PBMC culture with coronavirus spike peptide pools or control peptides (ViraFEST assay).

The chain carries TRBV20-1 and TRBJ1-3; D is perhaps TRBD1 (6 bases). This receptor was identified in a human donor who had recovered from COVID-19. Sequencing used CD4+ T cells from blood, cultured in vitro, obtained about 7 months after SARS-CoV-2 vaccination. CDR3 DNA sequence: TGCAGTGCTAGGGCCCCCGGGGGCCCTGGAAACACCATATATTTT. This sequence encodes CSARAPGGPGNTIYF.